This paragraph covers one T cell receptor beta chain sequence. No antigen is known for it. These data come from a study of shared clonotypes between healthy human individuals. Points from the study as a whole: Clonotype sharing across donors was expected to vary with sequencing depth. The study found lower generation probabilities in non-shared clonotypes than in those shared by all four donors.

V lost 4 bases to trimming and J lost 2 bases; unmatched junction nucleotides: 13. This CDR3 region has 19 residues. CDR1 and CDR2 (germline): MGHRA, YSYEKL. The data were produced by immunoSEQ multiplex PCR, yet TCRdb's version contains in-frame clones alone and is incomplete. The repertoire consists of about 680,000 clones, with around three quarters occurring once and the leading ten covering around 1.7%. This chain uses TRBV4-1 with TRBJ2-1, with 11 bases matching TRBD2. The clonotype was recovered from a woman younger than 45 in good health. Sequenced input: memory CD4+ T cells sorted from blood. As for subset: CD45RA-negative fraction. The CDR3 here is CASSRGMLGLAAAYNEQFF. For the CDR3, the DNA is TGCGCCAGCAGCCGGGGGATGTTGGGACTAGCGGCTGCCTACAATGAGCAGTTCTTC.